Listed here are 29 T cell receptor beta chains from one sample, sequenced in a study of graft-versus-host responses after intestinal transplantation. Sequenced by immunoSEQ multiplex PCR; TCRdb stores in-frame clones only, minus some. This sample has about 90,000 clones, with roughly 92% found just once. These receptors have no known antigen. The source was unstimulated CD4+ T cells sorted from spleen or lymph node cells, collected before intestinal transplant. The receptor source for this set is a human donor who received an intestinal transplant.

This chain connects TRBV18 to TRBJ2-7; D unresolved. The CDR3 consists of 13 residues. V lost 2 bases, J lost 3 bases, and 8 bases lay in between. Germline V gives CDR1 KGHSH, CDR2 LQKENI. The CDR3 region is CASSPFRDYEQYF. The CDR3 DNA reads as TGTGCCAGCTCACCATTTAGGGACTACGAGCAGTACTTC. The variable domain in full, completed from reference TRBV18 and TRBJ2-7, reads NAGVMQNPRHLVRRRGQEARLRCSPMKGHSHVYWYRQLPEEGLKFMVYLQKENIIDESGMPKERFSAEFPKEGPSILRIQQVVRGDSAAYFCASSPFRDYEQYFGPGTRLTVT.

This clone was found once. The genes are TRBV6-6 and TRBJ2-1; the D is unclear. The germline V and J ends were trimmed by 6 bases and 4 bases, with 16 bases remaining between them. The germline CDR1 and CDR2 sequences are MNHNY and SVGAGI (reference sequence). The CDR3 sequence is 15 residues long. The CDR3 loop is CASSNWEGRYNEQFF. The CDR3 DNA reads TGTGCCAGCAGCAACTGGGAAGGGCGGTACAATGAGCAGTTCTTC.

The chain combines TRBV9 with TRBJ1-1; D gene uncertain. Per the germline V gene, CDR1 is SGDLS and CDR2 is YYNGEE. The CDR3 is 14 amino acids. The ends were cut back, 0 bases at V and 2 bases at J, with 8 bases in the middle. CDR3 DNA sequence: TGTGCCAGCAGCGTAGCCACGGTAAACACTGAAGCTTTCTTT. It codes for CASSVATVNTEAFF.

V and J are TRBV6-6 and TRBJ1-1; no firm D call. The CDR3 has 14 amino acids. Germline V gene sequence: CDR1 MNHNY, CDR2 SVGAGI (reference sequence). The ends were cut back, 5 bases at V and 3 bases at J, with 13 bases in the middle. In DNA, the CDR3 is TGTGCCAGCAGTCCCGGCCGGACTCACACTGAAGCTTTCTTT. Its protein product is CASSPGRTHTEAFF.

The chain uses TRBV5-1 and TRBJ2-7; 7 bases fit TRBD1. Germline CDR1 is SGHRS and CDR2 is YFSETQ. The CDR3 is 13 residues long. The J segment lost 3 bases and the V segment lost 1 base, leaving 1 base of the junction unmatched. CDR3 sequence reads: CASSLRTGYEQYF. In DNA form, the CDR3 reads TGCGCCAGCAGCTTGCGGACAGGCTACGAGCAGTACTTC.

The chain carries TRBV9 and TRBJ2-7, with D perhaps TRBD1 (6 bases). In germline, CDR1 is SGDLS, CDR2 YYNGEE. The CDR3 is 14 amino acids. V was shortened by 0 bases and J by 2 bases, with 9 bases between the two germline ends. The CDR3 sequence is CASSVAGAAYEQYF. In DNA form, the CDR3 reads TGTGCCAGCAGCGTAGCAGGGGCGGCCTACGAGCAGTACTTC.

The J gene is TRBJ2-7, the V gene TRBV9; D is unresolved. The germline V gene has CDR1 SGDLS and CDR2 YYNGEE. This CDR3 has 14 amino acids. V shed 0 bases and J shed 0 bases, with 7 bases lying between them. CDR3 DNA sequence: TGTGCCAGCAGCGTAGCCAGCCTCTCCTACGAGCAGTACTTC. This sequence encodes CASSVASLSYEQYF.

V and J are TRBV6-4 and TRBJ2-1; possible D gene TRBD2, 5 bases. CDR3 length equals 13 residues. V lost 5 bases to trimming and J lost 10 bases, with 15 bases between them. Looked up from germline, CDR1 is MRHNA and CDR2 is SNTAGT. The CDR3 is CASSSLQAGEQFF. The CDR3 coding sequence is TGTGCCAGCAGTAGCCTTCAGGCGGGCGAGCAGTTCTTC.

This chain connects TRBV7-3 to TRBJ1-6; possibly TRBD1 for D (5 bases). V was pared by 2 bases and J by 8 bases, with 10 bases between. CDR1 is SGHTA and CDR2 is FQGTGA in the germline V gene. CDR3 length equals 14 residues. The CDR3, as DNA: TGTGCCAGCAGCTTAGGAGGGACTGATTCACCCCTCCACTTT. Amino acids: CASSLGGTDSPLHF. The full variable domain, completed using reference TRBV7-3 and TRBJ1-6, is GAGVSQTPSNKVTEKGKYVELRCDPISGHTALYWYRQSLGQGPEFLIYFQGTGAADDSGLPNDRFFAVRPEGSVSTLKIQRTERGDSAVYLCASSLGGTDSPLHFGNGTRLTVT.

The V gene is TRBV5-6, the J gene TRBJ2-5; possibly TRBD1 for D (5 bases). Germline CDR1 and CDR2: SGHDT and YYEEEE. Deletions cut 7 bases from V and 4 bases from J, with 14 bases between. The CDR3 loop spans 13 amino acids. DNA for the CDR3: TGTGCCAGCGCCCTGGCAGGGCGAGAGACCCAGTACTTC. It codes for CASALAGRETQYF.

V usage is TRBV30 and J usage is TRBJ1-1; unclear D gene. Looked up from germline, CDR1 is GTSNPN and CDR2 is SVGIG (reference sequence). This CDR3 spans 12 amino acids. The germline V and J ends were trimmed by 5 bases and 5 bases, with 12 bases remaining between them. Here the CDR3 DNA reads TGTGCCTGGGGATTTTTTGGGACTGAAGCTTTCTTT. Translation: CAWGFFGTEAFF.

In this sample, this clone turned up a few times. The rearrangement links TRBV11-2 to TRBJ2-1; D unresolved. CDR1 SGHAT and CDR2 FQNNGV come from the germline V gene. With 7 bases removed from V and 5 bases from J, the gap between germline ends came to 12 bases. There are 13 residues in the CDR3. CDR3 in amino acids: CASTPQLDNEQFF. The CDR3, as DNA: TGTGCCAGCACCCCACAGCTCGACAATGAGCAGTTCTTC.

This clone was picked up one time. V gene TRBV5-1 combines with J gene TRBJ2-7; D is possibly TRBD1 (5 bases). The CDR3 spans 13 residues. V lost 0 bases to trimming and J lost 6 bases, with 10 bases between them. CDR1 is SGHRS, CDR2 YFSETQ, per germline. The CDR3 protein is CASSLALDSEQYF. CDR3 coding DNA: TGCGCCAGCAGCTTGGCCCTAGACAGCGAGCAGTACTTC.

This clone was seen only once. V and J are TRBV9 and TRBJ1-4, with unresolved D. Germline values: CDR1 SGDLS, CDR2 YYNGEE. CDR3 length: 13 residues. V lost 0 bases, J lost 4 bases, and 4 bases lay in between. CDR3 loop: CASSVGVNEKLFF. The CDR3 bases are TGTGCCAGCAGCGTAGGGGTTAATGAAAAACTGTTTTTT.

The chain couples TRBV11-1 to TRBJ2-1; no definite D call. Germline CDR1 is SGHAT and CDR2 is FQDESV (reference sequence). The CDR3 loop spans 15 amino acids. V gave up 0 bases and J gave up 1 base, with 7 bases separating them. The CDR3 here is CASSLAGNSYNEQFF. DNA of the CDR3: TGTGCCAGCAGCTTAGCAGGGAATTCCTACAATGAGCAGTTCTTC.

The rearrangement uses TRBV5-1 and TRBJ2-1; 9 nucleotides align to TRBD2. This CDR3 is built from 16 residues. Germline values: CDR1 SGHRS, CDR2 YFSETQ. V trimming: 4 bases; J trimming: 7 bases; junction bases outside the gene matches: 12. This CDR3 is CASSPTSGPRRNEQFF. CDR3 DNA: TGCGCCAGCAGCCCGACTAGCGGACCCCGGAGGAATGAGCAGTTCTTC.

The V and J genes are TRBV18 and TRBJ2-1; TRBD1 is a possible D gene (6 bases). The CDR3 is made up of 16 amino acids. In germline, CDR1 is KGHSH, CDR2 LQKENI. The V and J ends lost 0 bases and 0 bases respectively, with 9 bases between them. CDR3 region: CASSPPDRGSYNEQFF. The CDR3 DNA sequence: TGTGCCAGCTCACCACCGGACAGAGGCTCCTACAATGAGCAGTTCTTC.

The V and J genes are TRBV30 and TRBJ2-7; 13 bases fit TRBD2. This CDR3 has 17 residues. Germline-derived CDR1 and CDR2 are GTSNPN and SVGIG (reference sequence). V lost 4 bases and J lost 6; bases outside the gene matches: 15. CDR3 residues: CAWTRVGTSGIYVEQYF. CDR3 nucleotides: TGTGCCTGGACTCGCGTGGGGACTAGCGGGATCTACGTCGAGCAGTACTTC.

V gene TRBV27 combines with J gene TRBJ1-1; D may be TRBD1 (5 bases). The V end lost 2 bases, the J end lost 3 bases, and 22 bases lay between the germline ends. Germline V gene sequence: CDR1 MNHEY, CDR2 SMNVEV (reference sequence). This CDR3 comprises 18 residues. The CDR3 DNA follows: TGTGCCAGCAGTTTAAGGTTCGGGGGGAGACAGCGACACACTGAAGCTTTCTTT. It translates to CASSLRFGGRQRHTEAFF.

V is TRBV6-6 and J is TRBJ2-3; 8 nucleotides align to TRBD1. Germline CDR1 reads MNHNY; CDR2 reads SVGAGI (reference sequence). After removal of 6 bases from V and 4 bases from J, the junction contained 6 bases not matched to a gene. The CDR3 covers 14 residues. CDR3 sequence reads: CASSQDRGSDTQYF. The DNA of the CDR3 is TGTGCCAGCAGCCAAGACAGGGGTTCAGATACGCAGTATTTT.

V gene TRBV9 combines with J gene TRBJ1-2, with D possibly matching TRBD1 (5 bases). Germline CDR1 and CDR2: SGDLS and YYNGEE. Trimming removed 3 bases at V and 3 bases at J, with 12 bases between. This CDR3 is 14 amino acids long. The CDR3 is CASSAEGLYYGYTF. The CDR3 DNA reads TGTGCCAGCAGCGCAGAGGGACTGTACTATGGCTACACCTTC.

The chain employs TRBV29-1 and TRBJ1-3; 7 bases fit TRBD1. The CDR3 sequence is 12 residues long. Germline lookup yields CDR1 SQVTM and CDR2 ANQGSEA. The trim removed 7 bases at V and 2 bases at J, leaving 2 bases unmatched. CDR3 nucleotides: TGCAGCGCGACAGGGCCTGGAAACACCATATATTTT. This gives the protein CSATGPGNTIYF.

The chain links TRBV28 to TRBJ2-2; 12 bases align to TRBD2. Germline V gene lookup returns CDR1 MDHEN and CDR2 SYDVKM. J gave up 7 bases and V 8 bases, and 8 bases lay outside the gene matches. The CDR3 consists of 15 residues. CDR3 bases: TGTGCCAGCCTAAGGACTAGCGGGAACGGCGGGGAGCTGTTTTTT. Its translation is CASLRTSGNGGELFF.

This chain uses TRBV27 with TRBJ2-1; TRBD2 matches at 8 bases. Germline CDR1 MNHEY, CDR2 SMNVEV (reference sequence). After removal of 8 bases from V and 4 bases from J, the junction contained 10 bases not matched to a gene. The CDR3 loop spans 15 amino acids. The CDR3 bases are TGTGCCAGCCGACCTCAGCGGGGGTTATACAATGAGCAGTTCTTC. It translates to CASRPQRGLYNEQFF.

Details on this clone: It is likely a read error, because the conserved phenylalanine at the end of the CDR3 is missing. The DNA is omitted, as the CDR3 cannot be located on it reliably, and the CDR3 follows TCRdb's listing. J is TRBJ1-1 and V is TRBV5-1. Per the germline V gene, CDR1 is SGHRS and CDR2 is YFSETQ. A total of 13 residues make up the CDR3, ends included. CDR3 amino acids: CASSLEPTGTAEL.

This rearrangement joins TRBV6-1 to TRBJ1-2; D unclear. Germline V gene sequence: CDR1 MNHNS, CDR2 SASEGT. The CDR3 loop spans 13 amino acids. Trimming left V 8 bases short and J 5 bases short, with 15 bases between. CDR3 coding DNA: TGTGCCAGCTGTCAAGGGAGAGGGTATGGCTACACCTTC. It translates to CASCQGRGYGYTF.

The V gene is TRBV7-9, the J gene TRBJ1-2; D is possibly TRBD1 (6 bases). This CDR3 region has 15 residues. Germline CDR1 SEHNR, CDR2 FQNEAQ (reference sequence). The V gene lost 4 bases and the J gene lost 2 bases, with 14 bases spanning the gap. The CDR3 here is CASSSLRGANYGYTF. In DNA, the CDR3 is TGTGCCAGCAGCTCCCTTAGGGGGGCCAACTATGGCTACACCTTC.

The rearrangement joins TRBV6-5 to TRBJ2-7; perhaps D is TRBD1 or TRBD2 (5 bases each). CDR1 is MNHEY and CDR2 is SVGAGI in the germline V gene. The CDR3 spans 13 residues. Trimming took off 6 bases at V and 1 base at J, with 10 bases between the two ends. In nucleotides, the CDR3 is TGTGCCAGCAGCCTGGGACCGTCCTACGAGCAGTACTTC. This codes for CASSLGPSYEQYF.

V is TRBV5-1 and J is TRBJ1-5; tentative D call: TRBD1 (5 bases). Germline loops: CDR1 SGHRS, CDR2 YFSETQ. CDR3 length: 14 residues. V was pared by 5 bases and J by 4 bases, with 13 bases between. The CDR3 nucleotides are TGCGCCAGCAGTCTCCAGGGCGGGAATCAGCCCCAGCATTTT. Encoded protein: CASSLQGGNQPQHF.